The rows below give T cell receptor beta chains drawn from one sample of a study of CD8 T cells in Susac syndrome. TCRdb re-derived calls from the immunoSEQ multiplex PCR reads in MiXCR, one entry per CDR3 protein. There are about 180,000 distinct CDR3 sequences in the sample; approximately 95% occur only once, and approximately 0.12% lies in the top ten. Material: CD4+ T cells from PBMCs. These receptors were taken from a human donor with Susac syndrome. CDR3s include the opening cysteine and the closing phenylalanine or tryptophan. A D gene is named only where the DNA matches it firmly.

J: TRBJ1-2; V: TRBV20-1; D: TRBD1; CDR3: CSGLQGADGYTF; DNA: TGCAGTGGCCTACAGGGGGCGGACGGCTACACCTTC
J: TRBJ2-7; V: TRBV20-1; D: TRBD1; CDR3: CSAPTGSLHEQYF; DNA: TGCAGTGCCCCGACAGGGTCCCTACACGAGCAGTACTTC
J: TRBJ2-7; V: TRBV15; D: NA; CDR3: CATSRDVGPYEQYF; DNA: TGTGCCACCAGCAGAGATGTCGGTCCCTACGAGCAGTACTTC
J: TRBJ1-1; V: TRBV20-1; D: TRBD1; CDR3: CSARGDRLLNTEAFF; DNA: TGCAGTGCTAGAGGGGACAGGCTTTTGAACACTGAAGCTTTCTTT
J: TRBJ2-7; V: TRBV6-6; D: NA; CDR3: CASSYSSQSTYEQYF; DNA: TGTGCCAGCAGTTACTCGAGCCAAAGCACCTACGAGCAGTACTTC
J: TRBJ1-1; V: TRBV5-4; D: NA; CDR3: CASSLDSHTEAFF; DNA: TGTGCCAGCAGCTTGGACAGCCACACTGAAGCTTTCTTT
J: TRBJ2-2; V: TRBV7-2; D: NA; CDR3: CASSLVPGGVTGAVTGELFF; DNA: TGTGCCAGCAGCTTAGTGCCGGGTGGAGTTACGGGGGCGGTGACCGGGGAGCTGTTTTTT
J: TRBJ2-7; V: TRBV7-2; D: TRBD2; CDR3: CASSLVAGGSYEQYF; DNA: TGTGCCAGCAGCTTAGTAGCGGGGGGGTCGTACGAGCAGTACTTC
J: TRBJ2-5; V: TRBV20-1; D: NA; CDR3: CSARDIQGSQETQYF; DNA: TGCAGTGCTAGAGATATTCAGGGGTCCCAAGAGACCCAGTACTTC
J: TRBJ2-2; V: TRBV6-4; D: TRBD2; CDR3: CASSVSGGTTGELFF; DNA: TGTGCCAGCAGTGTGAGCGGGGGGACCACCGGGGAGCTGTTTTTT